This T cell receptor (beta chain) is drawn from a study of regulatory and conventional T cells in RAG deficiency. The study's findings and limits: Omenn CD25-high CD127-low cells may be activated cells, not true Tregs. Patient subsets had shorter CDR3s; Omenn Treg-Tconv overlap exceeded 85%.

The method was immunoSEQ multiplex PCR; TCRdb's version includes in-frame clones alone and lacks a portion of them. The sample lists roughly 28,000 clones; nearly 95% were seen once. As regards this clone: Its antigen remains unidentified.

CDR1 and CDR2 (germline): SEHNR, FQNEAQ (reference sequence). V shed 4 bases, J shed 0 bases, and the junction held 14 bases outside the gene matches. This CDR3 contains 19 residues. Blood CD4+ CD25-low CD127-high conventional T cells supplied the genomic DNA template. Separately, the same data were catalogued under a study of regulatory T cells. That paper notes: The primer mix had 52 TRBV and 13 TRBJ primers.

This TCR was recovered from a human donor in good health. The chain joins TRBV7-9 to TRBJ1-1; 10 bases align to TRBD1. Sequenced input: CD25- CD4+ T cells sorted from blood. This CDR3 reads CASSSPRDRGPLMNTEAFF. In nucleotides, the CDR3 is TGTGCCAGCAGCTCCCCCCGGGACAGGGGTCCCCTAATGAACACTGAAGCTTTCTTT.